This T cell receptor (beta chain) was found in a study of cytomegalovirus exposure and HLA in healthy donors (TCRdb year 2017). General notes on the study: In an earlier analysis of under 750 of the donors, 250 to 300 Gb of sequence data and 120 million or so unique TCR beta sequences from roughly 190 million T cells were reported. Approximately 310 gigabases of sequencing data and 75 million to 85 million unique TCR sequences made up an early release that covered around 640 HLA-typed donors. Of the roughly 400 genotyped donors, about 80% fell in the genetic ancestry cluster associated with self-reported Caucasian donors. The study aimed to test whether signatures of past pathogen exposure could be identified by cataloging public T cell receptors. Using immunosequencing, the study profiled T cell repertoires from about 610 subjects and related those repertoires to cytomegalovirus serostatus. Along with the roughly 700-subject first cohort, a separate validation cohort of some 130 different subjects was used. To predict cytomegalovirus infection status, the study combined high-throughput TCR immunosequencing, statistical association of individual TCRs with disease status, and machine learning. In a later analysis, previously published TCR beta repertoires from 666 donors were re-analyzed and high-resolution HLA genotyping was added so that TCR occurrence patterns could be studied. Rather than using new phenotypic data, the later analysis identified candidate immune exposures from TCR beta sequences and from how often those sequences occurred across donors. To decide whether each TCR beta V gene segment behaved as functional or pseudogenic, an earlier analysis of fewer than 750 of the donors relied on high-throughput TCR beta sequencing. Donor age, sex, ethnicity and CMV serostatus were collected together with the repertoire data. A later genetic analysis used genome-wide SNP genotypes for about 65% of the roughly 700 donors, treating that subset as a discovery cohort. All discovery cohort repertoires had been generated on a single sequencing platform. Both class I and class II loci were covered by HLA typing, at four-digit resolution. Typing coverage varied by locus: about 629-640 donors for A, B, C, DRB1 and DQB1; 522 for DQA1; around 610 for DPA1; under 490 for DPB1. About five DR-DQ haplotypes were treated as single units for association and clustering because of strong linkage in the cohort. Across 398 genotyped donors of the cohort, an average of roughly 250,000 unique TCR beta nucleotide sequences per donor were sequenced, and approximately 17% of those sequences were non-productive. General conclusions and limits of the study: A later analysis reported that several top co-occurrence clusters appeared linked to parvovirus B19, influenza, CMV and Epstein-Barr virus. When HLA alleles, especially DR and DQ, strongly co-occurred, attributing TCR associations to individual alleles was difficult. The study gave a list of 150 to 200 TCR beta chains associated with cytomegalovirus. In both the original and validation cohorts, the classifier was reported to diagnose cytomegalovirus status with high specificity and sensitivity. In vitro tests confirmed that a few of the cytomegalovirus-associated TCR beta chains recognize cytomegalovirus antigens. According to a later analysis, TCR association rates differed among HLA loci, with DRB1 alleles showing the most associated TCRs and HLA-C alleles showing the fewest. According to a later analysis, most CMV-associated TCR beta chains appeared to be HLA-restricted, and the HLA associations seemed to be driven largely by CMV exposure. Across donors, most TCR sequences were observed very rarely, whereas some public TCRs were present in many individuals. For the cohort, immune exposure information was limited to CMV serostatus. In a later genetic analysis, fewer N-insertions in productive TCRs were reported among donors in an Asian-associated ancestry cluster than the approximately 710-donor mean. Specific HLA alleles were associated with over 15,000 TCR beta sequences at a false discovery rate of 0.05 in a later analysis. A further reported finding was that TCR beta sequences accurately predicted the HLA-A and HLA-B alleles for most subjects in the first cohort. The cohort was sequenced for TCR beta chains only, and without alpha or paired-chain data the features that could be detected were limited. Because counts were too low, roughly 16 rarely observed V segments, including chromosome 9 orphons, were excluded from the earlier analysis of a few hundred of the donors. Correlated functional status among segregating V segments might reflect linkage disequilibrium, but an unknown experimental factor could not be ruled out. A cluster of highly shared sequence variants was judged likely to represent a technical artifact of the sequencing pipeline. In a later analysis, HLA-associated TCR beta chains showed more clonal expansion and lower generation probabilities than non-associated chains that were equally common. In an earlier analysis of 587 of the donors, most TCR beta V segments were observed in productive rearrangements about 87% or about 30% of the time, broadly matching IMGT annotations. The 87-base-pair reads could not distinguish some IMGT-functional V segments, including TRBV6-2 and TRBV6-3, so those segments were excluded. It was suggested by the authors that the approach could potentially be generalized to other disease states and immunological phenotypes. Because HLA typing was unavailable for some donors at each locus, only the typed subset was used in association tests. In a later genetic analysis, a missense DCLRE1C variant was associated with V-gene and J-gene trimming of TCR beta chains, and the association was replicated in an independent cohort. Sequencing depth was assumed to be roughly uniform across donors in the presence/absence analyses, though that assumption may not hold.

This clone was recorded a few times. No antigen is known for it. The sample holds no much larger clone one base away, and base qualities are not on file. Libraries were made using the immunoSEQ multiplex PCR assay. For the multiplex PCR, a mixture combining 60 forward primers for TCR Vbeta segments and 13 reverse primers for TCR Jbeta segments was used. A multiplex PCR assay on genomic DNA amplified the CDR3 region of rearranged TCR beta genes. The amplified TCR beta libraries were sequenced on the Illumina HiSeq System as 87-base-pair reads. The study's own analysis went as follows. In a later analysis, tens of millions of unique TCR beta chains were counted across the 650 to 700 repertoires, and approximately 11 million of these chains were shared by at least two donors. Raw reads were error-corrected and collapsed into unique sequences by a nearest-neighbor algorithm in which closely related sequences were merged to remove PCR and sequencing errors. V, D and J gene segments were assigned by aligning CDR3 sequences to IMGT reference sequences. For a sequence to be retained, at least a six-nucleotide match to both a V gene segment and a J gene segment was required. Rearrangements were classified as productive when the CDR3 lacked stop codons and remained in frame with V and J, and all other rearrangements were classified as non-productive. Following IMGT convention, CDR3 was defined as the stretch from the second conserved V-encoded cysteine to the conserved J-encoded phenylalanine. The earlier analysis of some 540 of the donors excluded any sequence lacking an unambiguous match to a single V gene segment. In an earlier analysis of 587 of the donors, V segments were called functional above 56.7% productive rearrangements and were called segregating when the between-donor standard deviation exceeded 5%. A statistical classification framework was developed to diagnose cytomegalovirus status using the catalog of TCR beta chain sequences. In a later analysis, TCR nucleotide sequences were compared against IMGT/GENE-DB human TR gene sequences so that V and J genes could be assigned. A later analysis assigned CDR3 sequences and most-parsimonious VDJ recombination scenarios with the TCRdist pipeline. In a later analysis, each TCR beta chain was defined by its CDR3 amino acid sequence together with its V-gene family, and reads without a unique V-gene family were excluded. In a later analysis, fewer than 600 highly shared, low-generation-probability nucleotide sequences were removed to address suspected cross-contamination and a sequencing artifact. In a later analysis, a clonal expansion index was calculated for each public chain from normalized within-repertoire ranks of inferred template counts. In a later analysis, generation probabilities were computed using a VDJ recombination model fitted to out-of-frame rearrangements, and the results were checked against IGoR. A later analysis scored TCR-TCR, TCR-HLA and TCR-CMV co-occurrence with hypergeometric tests, applying a repertoire-size bias correction to TCR pairs. In a later analysis, false discovery rates were estimated by permuting HLA or CMV assignments 20 times. In a later analysis, co-occurring TCRs were grouped with DBSCAN, and TCRdist sequence similarity was added when clustering was performed within HLA-allele-positive subsets. Repertoires with fewer than 30,000 or more than 120,000 public chains, plus five repertoires with anomalous nucleotide sharing, were excluded from co-occurrence clustering. This is the immuneACCESS table as TCRdb keeps it, with only in-frame sequences that have V and J called. A part of the clones is gone; compared with another copy, unresolved V genes explain less than half, and the rest is unexplained. V and J calls plus clone size are reproduced from that table; the DNA served to infer D and trimming. The sample table contains more than 95,000 clones; only one count was recorded for 9% to 10% of them. The ten largest clones represent less than 4% of the sample.

In total, roughly 670 healthy bone marrow donors made up the cohort. All cohort members were sampled while nominally healthy, although unrecorded immune exposures were likely present. The donor was CMV seronegative and belonged to the group of around 400 seronegative cohort members. A peripheral blood sample was collected from each donor, and TCR beta sequencing was performed on peripheral blood mononuclear cells. The Qiagen DNeasy Blood Extraction Kit was used to extract genomic DNA from the blood cell samples. CDR1 and CDR2 (SGHDT, YYEEEE) derive from the germline V gene. The CDR3 starts with the cysteine, ends with the phenylalanine, and has 16 residues. Kept here is only the CDR3 DNA, which spans 48 bases and is read in frame from base 1. After removal of 1 base from V and 4 bases from J, the junction retains 9 bases not matched to a gene.

Recombination joined TRBV5-6 with TRBJ1-2; a stretch of 8 junction bases matches TRBD1. What was sequenced was PBMCs. The TCR comes from a man aged 25-45 years in good health and CMV-seronegative. The bases are TGTGCCAGCAGCTTGCGGCAGGGGGCGCAGGGCTATGGCTACACCTTC. It translates as CASSLRQGAQGYGYTF.